A single sample is the source of the 6 T cell receptor beta chains below, sequenced in a study of blood T cell repertoires in COVID-19. Produced via immunoSEQ multiplex PCR; TCRdb's table is partial and in-frame only. This table has about 130,000 clones, about 86% appearing once. The sequencing input was peripheral blood. Receptor source: a woman aged 45-59 years with acute or convalescent COVID-19.

This clone was seen just once. CDR3 sequence: CATSVEGLTDTQYF. CDR3 sequence (DNA): TGTGCCACCAGTGTCGAGGGCCTCACAGATACGCAGTATTTT. The rearrangement links TRBV24-1 to TRBJ2-3; possibly TRBD2 for D (5 bases). The CDR3 is made up of 14 amino acids. Germline assignment: CDR1 KGHDR and CDR2 SFDVKD. The germline V and J ends were trimmed by 5 bases and 2 bases, with 10 bases remaining between them.

This sequence joins TRBV30 and TRBJ2-1, with D possibly being TRBD2 (6 bases). The CDR3 is 13 amino acids. Germline V gene data show CDR1 as GTSNPN and CDR2 as SVGIG (reference sequence). CDR3 in amino acids: CASTLGGKNEQFF. CDR3 in DNA: TGTGCTTCGACCCTGGGCGGGAAGAATGAGCAGTTCTTC.

The table lists this clone with a count of one. The rearrangement joins TRBV30 to TRBJ1-1; TRBD1 agrees at 9 bases. In germline, CDR1 is GTSNPN, CDR2 SVGIG (reference sequence). The CDR3 loop spans 14 amino acids. V dropped 2 bases and J dropped 4; count of bases not matched to a gene: 5. This chain's CDR3 is CAWSRDRAGTEAFF. The CDR3 DNA is TGTGCCTGGAGTCGGGACAGGGCGGGCACTGAAGCTTTCTTT.

This clone was observed a single time. The chain links TRBV13 to TRBJ1-6, with 9 bases matching TRBD1. This CDR3 contains 16 residues. Trimming cost V 2 bases and J 6 bases; bases outside gene matches: 5. Germline loops: CDR1 PRHDT, CDR2 FYEKMQ (reference sequence). The CDR3 nucleotides are TGTGCCAGCAGCTTAAGCGGGGACAGGGTTAATTCACCCCTCCACTTT. It yields the protein CASSLSGDRVNSPLHF.

The V and J genes are TRBV6-5 and TRBJ2-7; 10 bases line up with TRBD1. Trimming took 6 bases from V and 5 from J; bases not matched to a gene: 10. The germline CDR1 and CDR2 sequences are MNHEY and SVGAGI. CDR3 length equals 15 residues. The CDR3 reads CASRSPGTGDHEQYF. The DNA for the CDR3 is TGTGCCAGCAGGTCCCCCGGGACAGGGGACCACGAGCAGTACTTC.

Only a few counts were recorded for this clone. The chain links TRBV6-1 to TRBJ1-2; possible D gene TRBD1, 6 bases. The CDR3 is made up of 13 amino acids. Germline CDR1 is MNHNS and CDR2 is SASEGT. V was shortened by 2 bases and J by 12 bases, with 16 bases between the two germline ends. The CDR3 spells CASSESGQLPNTF. Written as DNA, the CDR3 is TGTGCCAGCAGTGAATCCGGACAGCTCCCTAACACCTTC.